The TCR beta chain under discussion was sequenced for a study of neurological immune-mediated disorders (dated by TCRdb to the late 2010s). In the study overall: Using UMI-based sequencing, the study compared peripheral blood TCR-beta repertoires from patients with HTLV-I-associated myelopathy (HAM/TSP), patients with multiple sclerosis, and healthy controls. Longitudinal samples, technical triplicates and paired sorted CD4+ and CD8+ T-cell subsets, alongside PBMC samples, were included among the approximately 110 TCR-beta libraries. Of the 65 to 70 subjects in the cohort, about 14 were HAM/TSP patients, some 35 were multiple sclerosis patients, and around 20 were healthy controls.

Healthy controls were blood bank volunteers in Maryland, USA. For the unsorted PBMC libraries, 2 million PBMCs were stored in RNAlater at -80 degrees C until RNA extraction and were used to generate the libraries. Peripheral blood was subjected to Ficoll-Hypaque density gradient centrifugation to isolate PBMCs, which were then cryopreserved in liquid nitrogen. cDNA was synthesized by template-switch 5'RACE using a primer with a 10-nucleotide random unique molecular identifier that tagged each TCR transcript. Every sequencing run yielded over 190 million TCR-beta sequences covering 15-18 subjects. Total RNA was extracted with the RNeasy kit. TCR-beta VDJ regions were amplified with primers for the TCR constant region and the 5'RACE anchor, using the KAPA Real-time Library Amplification kit. Sample indexes and Illumina adaptors were added in a first PCR, after which library yield was increased in a second PCR. After purification with Ampure beads, the TCR product of roughly 650 bp was size-selected on a 2% E-gel SizeSelection system. Before pooling, library quality was assessed on a Bioanalyzer, concentration was determined with Qubit, and library quantification was performed with the Kapa Library Quantification kit. Libraries were sequenced paired-end 2 x 150 bp on an Illumina HiSeq 2500. To increase sequence diversity, about 24-32% phiX was spiked into each library pool. As for the original processing: The quality-filtered reads were processed with the UMI-based MiGEC pipeline, whose error correction step removed more than 80% of the raw TCR sequences. IMGT germline references were used for aligning VDJ genes, and each clonotype was defined as a unique CDR3 amino acid sequence together with its V-J genes. Clonal expansion, Shannon diversity and CDR3 relatedness (CalcPairwiseDistances, ClusterSamples) were evaluated with VDJtools, and phylogenetic trees were built with CLCbio workbench. Expanded clones were defined as having at least 8 unique UMIs, based on coefficient-of-variation modelling across technical triplicates. TCRdb reworked the public reads: Q25 trimming with fastp, MiXCR clone assembly, productive beta chains retained. Each CDR3 protein appears once, grouped with its most common genes and DNA. The V and J calls, along with clone size, are taken from TCRdb and not from the paper's own processing. Recorded for this sample are tens of thousands of distinct CDR3 sequences; less than 15% of them occurred a single time. Jointly, the top ten make up 6% to 8.5% of the sample.

The research as a whole found: TCR clonal expansion was highest in HAM/TSP patients and lowest in MS patients, with MS patients falling below even healthy controls. Across subjects, expanded clones never shared an identical CDR3 amino acid sequence, which suggests that the TCR-beta repertoires in every group were private.

This clonotype was recorded at least ten times. It lacks a known antigen. No much larger clone exists at a distance of one base, and base qualities are not known. The germline ends are 14 bases apart after V is trimmed by 11 bases and J by 0 bases. CDR1 and CDR2 were assigned from the germline V gene as SGHVS and FQNEAQ. The CDR3 runs 13 residues from the cysteine to the phenylalanine. Solely the CDR3 DNA is kept, with 39 bases framed from the first base. This sequence uses TRBV7-8 and TRBJ2-7, with the D segment identity uncertain. The source material was PBMCs. The sequence came from a man between 60 and 75 years old in good health. The CDR3 protein: CAVSYWNSYEQYF. The nucleotide sequence is given as TGTGCCGTCAGTTACTGGAACTCCTACGAGCAGTACTTC.